These T cell receptor beta chains were read from a single sample in a study of blood T cell repertoires in COVID-19. Generated by immunoSEQ multiplex PCR, the TCRdb table keeps only in-frame clones and is missing some. In the table there are fewer than 350,000 clones, around 90% of which are singletons. The sequenced material came from PBMCs or T cells enriched from blood (not recorded which). The receptors shown here come from a man in his 60s who had recovered from COVID-19. The CDR3 runs from the conserved cysteine through the conserved F or W. Each record gives: clone size, D gene, J gene, V gene, CDR3 DNA, CDR3 protein. D genes are given only for firm matches. The listing skips clone size in some rows; elsewhere it reads once, few, many or a size class.

clone size: -
D gene: TRBD2
J gene: TRBJ2-7
V gene: TRBV18
CDR3 DNA: TGTGCCAGCTCACCCCCCGGGACTAGCGGCTACGAGCAGTACTTC
CDR3 protein: CASSPPGTSGYEQYF

clone size: -
D gene: -
J gene: TRBJ1-3
V gene: TRBV5-5
CDR3 DNA: TGTGCCAGCAGCGATTACAGGGTCCGCTCTGGAAACACCATATATTTT
CDR3 protein: CASSDYRVRSGNTIYF

clone size: -
D gene: -
J gene: TRBJ2-5
V gene: TRBV28
CDR3 DNA: TGTGCCAGCAGTTTAGCAAAGACAGGCACTTTACAAGAGACCCAGTACTTC
CDR3 protein: CASSLAKTGTLQETQYF

clone size: -
D gene: TRBD2
J gene: TRBJ2-5
V gene: TRBV4-2
CDR3 DNA: TGTGCCAGCAGCCAAGAATGGCTAGCGGGGCAAGAGACCCAGTACTTC
CDR3 protein: CASSQEWLAGQETQYF

clone size: -
D gene: TRBD1
J gene: TRBJ1-2
V gene: TRBV2
CDR3 DNA: TGTGCCAGCAGGGACAGGGTCTATGGCTACACCTTC
CDR3 protein: CASRDRVYGYTF

clone size: once
D gene: TRBD1
J gene: TRBJ1-1
V gene: TRBV7-3
CDR3 DNA: TGTGCCAGCAGCGACCGACAGGGCGGGACTGAAGCTTTCTTT
CDR3 protein: CASSDRQGGTEAFF

clone size: once
D gene: TRBD2
J gene: TRBJ2-1
V gene: TRBV28
CDR3 DNA: TGTGCCAGCAGTTTAGCGGGAGGGCCAAGTGAGCAGTTCTTC
CDR3 protein: CASSLAGGPSEQFF

clone size: -
D gene: -
J gene: TRBJ1-5
V gene: TRBV28
CDR3 DNA: TGTGCCAGCAGCAGAACAGATAGCAATCAGCCCCAGCATTTT
CDR3 protein: CASSRTDSNQPQHF

clone size: -
D gene: -
J gene: TRBJ2-7
V gene: TRBV7-9
CDR3 DNA: TGTGCCAGCAGCTTTTCAGGGGTTAACGAGCAGTACTTC
CDR3 protein: CASSFSGVNEQYF

clone size: -
D gene: -
J gene: TRBJ1-5
V gene: TRBV4-1
CDR3 DNA: TGCGCCAGCAGCCGGGAGGGCAATCAGCCCCAGCATTTT
CDR3 protein: CASSREGNQPQHF

clone size: -
D gene: -
J gene: TRBJ1-2
V gene: TRBV20-1
CDR3 DNA: TGCAGTGCTAGTTTAGGGGCCGGCTACACCTTC
CDR3 protein: CSASLGAGYTF

clone size: -
D gene: TRBD1
J gene: TRBJ1-1
V gene: TRBV30
CDR3 DNA: TGTGCCTGGACCACCACAGGGGGCAGAGCTTTCTTT
CDR3 protein: CAWTTTGGRAFF

clone size: -
D gene: TRBD2
J gene: TRBJ2-2
V gene: TRBV24-1
CDR3 DNA: TGTGCCACCAGTGATCTAAAAGCGGGAGGGCCTCACACCGGGGAGCTGTTTTTT
CDR3 protein: CATSDLKAGGPHTGELFF

clone size: -
D gene: TRBD2
J gene: TRBJ2-1
V gene: TRBV5-6
CDR3 DNA: TGTGCCAGCAGCTTGGGACTAGCAGTCTCCTACAATGAGCAGTTCTTC
CDR3 protein: CASSLGLAVSYNEQFF

clone size: -
D gene: -
J gene: TRBJ2-2
V gene: TRBV11-1
CDR3 DNA: TGTGCCAGCAGCTTAAGGGGGAACACCGGGGAGCTGTTTTTT
CDR3 protein: CASSLRGNTGELFF

clone size: -
D gene: -
J gene: TRBJ2-7
V gene: TRBV4-1
CDR3 DNA: TGCGCCAGCAGCCAAGAGCCAGGATCGGCCTACGAGCAGTACTTC
CDR3 protein: CASSQEPGSAYEQYF

clone size: -
D gene: TRBD2
J gene: TRBJ2-5
V gene: TRBV7-6
CDR3 DNA: TGTGCCAGCAGCTTCTTTGGGCCACTAGCGGGAGGGGAGACCCAGTACTTC
CDR3 protein: CASSFFGPLAGGETQYF

clone size: -
D gene: TRBD1
J gene: TRBJ1-1
V gene: TRBV5-8
CDR3 DNA: TGTGCCAGCAGCTTGGGGGGACAGGGGGCCACTGAAGCTTTCTTT
CDR3 protein: CASSLGGQGATEAFF

clone size: -
D gene: TRBD2
J gene: TRBJ2-3
V gene: TRBV6-5
CDR3 DNA: TGTGCCAGCGGGACTAGCGGGGCAGATACGCAGTATTTT
CDR3 protein: CASGTSGADTQYF

clone size: -
D gene: TRBD2
J gene: TRBJ2-1
V gene: TRBV7-3
CDR3 DNA: TGTGCCAGCAGCTTAAATGTAGCGGGAGGGTACAATGAGCAGTTCTTC
CDR3 protein: CASSLNVAGGYNEQFF

clone size: -
D gene: TRBD1
J gene: TRBJ1-1
V gene: TRBV24-1
CDR3 DNA: TGTGCCACCAGTGATTCCCGACAGGGGGCGAACACTGAAGCTTTCTTT
CDR3 protein: CATSDSRQGANTEAFF

clone size: -
D gene: TRBD2
J gene: TRBJ2-5
V gene: TRBV2
CDR3 DNA: TGTGCCAGCAGCCTGCTTTGGACTAGCCGACGAGAGACCCAGTACTTC
CDR3 protein: CASSLLWTSRRETQYF

clone size: -
D gene: TRBD2
J gene: TRBJ2-7
V gene: TRBV7-9
CDR3 DNA: TGTGCCAGCAGTCCCGGACTAGCCACCTCGTCCGAGCAGTACTTC
CDR3 protein: CASSPGLATSSEQYF

clone size: -
D gene: TRBD1
J gene: TRBJ1-2
V gene: TRBV27
CDR3 DNA: TGTGCCAGCACGTTGAGGACAGGGGGCTACTATGGCTACACCTTC
CDR3 protein: CASTLRTGGYYGYTF

clone size: -
D gene: TRBD1
J gene: TRBJ1-1
V gene: TRBV6-5
CDR3 DNA: TGTGCCAGCAGGAGGGACAGTGTGAACACTGAAGCTTTCTTT
CDR3 protein: CASRRDSVNTEAFF

clone size: -
D gene: TRBD1
J gene: TRBJ1-5
V gene: TRBV28
CDR3 DNA: TGTGCCAGCAGGCCCCCAGGGGGATTGGGGAATCAGCCCCAGCATTTT
CDR3 protein: CASRPPGGLGNQPQHF

clone size: -
D gene: TRBD2
J gene: TRBJ2-7
V gene: TRBV19
CDR3 DNA: TGTGCCAGTAGTAGCCTAGCGGGACCCTACGAGCAGTACTTC
CDR3 protein: CASSSLAGPYEQYF

clone size: -
D gene: TRBD2
J gene: TRBJ2-1
V gene: TRBV7-3
CDR3 DNA: TGTGCCAGCAGCTGGAGACTAGCGGGAGAACTCAATGAGCAGTTCTTC
CDR3 protein: CASSWRLAGELNEQFF

clone size: -
D gene: -
J gene: TRBJ1-2
V gene: TRBV6-5
CDR3 DNA: TGTGCCAGCAGTAAGGACAGAGCCTATAACTATGGCTACACCTTC
CDR3 protein: CASSKDRAYNYGYTF

clone size: -
D gene: TRBD2
J gene: TRBJ2-1
V gene: TRBV4-3
CDR3 DNA: TGCGCCAGCAGCCAAGAGCCGCCCGGACTAGCGGGAGGGCGGGATGAGCAGTTCTTC
CDR3 protein: CASSQEPPGLAGGRDEQFF

clone size: -
D gene: TRBD2
J gene: TRBJ2-7
V gene: TRBV7-2
CDR3 DNA: TGTGCCAGCAGCTTAGTTTTTGCGGGAGATTACGAGCAGTACTTC
CDR3 protein: CASSLVFAGDYEQYF

clone size: -
D gene: TRBD2
J gene: TRBJ2-5
V gene: TRBV2
CDR3 DNA: TGTGCCAGCAGGGCACGCGCGGGAGGCTCCGGGGAGACCCAGTACTTC
CDR3 protein: CASRARAGGSGETQYF

clone size: -
D gene: -
J gene: TRBJ2-7
V gene: TRBV6-2/TRBV6-3
CDR3 DNA: TGTGCCAGCAGTGCGGGACTTACAACGCAGTACTTC
CDR3 protein: CASSAGLTTQYF

clone size: -
D gene: TRBD1
J gene: TRBJ1-6
V gene: TRBV5-1
CDR3 DNA: TGCGCCAGCAGCCTAACCGGACAGGGGCGTTCACCCCTCCACTTT
CDR3 protein: CASSLTGQGRSPLHF

clone size: -
D gene: TRBD2
J gene: TRBJ2-7
V gene: TRBV3-1/TRBV3-2
CDR3 DNA: TGTGCCAGCAGCCCCCCCAGCGGGAGGTCACGCGAGCAGTACTTC
CDR3 protein: CASSPPSGRSREQYF

clone size: -
D gene: TRBD2
J gene: TRBJ2-3
V gene: TRBV7-9
CDR3 DNA: TGTGCCAGCAGCACCCGACTAGCTGGGACAGATACGCAGTATTTT
CDR3 protein: CASSTRLAGTDTQYF

clone size: -
D gene: -
J gene: TRBJ2-5
V gene: TRBV6-5
CDR3 DNA: TGTGCCAGCAGACTCGCAGGGCAAGAGACCCAGTACTTC
CDR3 protein: CASRLAGQETQYF

clone size: -
D gene: -
J gene: TRBJ2-3
V gene: TRBV5-1
CDR3 DNA: TGCGCCAGCAGCCCCTCGGGGGGCTCGGATACGCAGTATTTT
CDR3 protein: CASSPSGGSDTQYF

clone size: -
D gene: TRBD1
J gene: TRBJ2-7
V gene: TRBV19
CDR3 DNA: TGTGCCAGTAGTATAAAGGACAGGGACTACGAGCAGTACTTC
CDR3 protein: CASSIKDRDYEQYF

clone size: once
D gene: TRBD1
J gene: TRBJ2-5
V gene: TRBV6-6
CDR3 DNA: TGTGCCAGCAGACAGGGACAGGGGGTTTCAGAGACCCAGTACTTC
CDR3 protein: CASRQGQGVSETQYF

clone size: -
D gene: TRBD1
J gene: TRBJ1-4
V gene: TRBV28
CDR3 DNA: TGTGCCAGCAGTTTAGGGGGGACAGGGGGTAATGAAAAACTGTTTTTT
CDR3 protein: CASSLGGTGGNEKLFF